This T cell receptor (beta chain) was captured in a study of blood T cell repertoires in COVID-19. At the level of the study: Sample material is recorded as cDNA or gDNA derived from T cells, B-cell-depleted T cells, or PBMCs.

Clones were sequenced by immunoSEQ multiplex PCR, and TCRdb holds only the in-frame ones, with some missing. Among more than 55,000 clones listed, 80% to 95% were seen once. The germline V gene has CDR1 MDHEN and CDR2 SYDVKM. The CDR3 loop spans 14 amino acids. With 2 bases clipped from V and 7 bases from J, the junction kept 4 bases outside the gene matches. V usage is TRBV28 and J usage is TRBJ2-1, with 8 bases identical to TRBD1. The specimen sequenced was peripheral blood. The origin of this receptor is a man aged 50 or older with active COVID-19. The DNA for the CDR3 is TGTGCCAGCAGTTTACCTTACAGGGGGAATGAGCAGTTCTTC. Its translation is CASSLPYRGNEQFF. Complete variable domain (other parts from reference TRBV28 and TRBJ2-1): DVKVTQSSRYLVKRTGEKVFLECVQDMDHENMFWYRQDPGLGLRLIYFSYDVKMKEKGDIPEGYSVSREKKERFSLILESASTNQTSMYLCASSLPYRGNEQFFGPGTRLTVL.